One and the same sample provided the 14 T cell receptor beta chains below, sequenced in a study of cytomegalovirus exposure and HLA in healthy donors. Researchers ran the PCR with 60 Vbeta and 13 Jbeta primers. The protocol was immunoSEQ multiplex PCR, while the TCRdb copy is restricted to in-frame clones and leaves out a portion. The sample records approximately 100,000 clones, 78% being singletons. The source material was PBMCs. Receptors were obtained from a woman aged 40 to 50 in good health and CMV-seropositive.

The chain uses TRBV13 and TRBJ2-7; no clear D gene. Trimming pared 5 bases from V and 0 bases from J, leaving 11 bases between. Germline V gene sequence: CDR1 PRHDT, CDR2 FYEKMQ (reference sequence). This CDR3 has 14 amino acids. CDR3 residues: CASSQSPSSYEQYF. The CDR3 DNA sequence: TGTGCCAGCAGCCAAAGCCCTAGCTCCTACGAGCAGTACTTC.

The rearrangement links TRBV10-1 to TRBJ1-1, with D perhaps TRBD1 (5 bases). This CDR3 is built from 16 residues. V was cut by 3 bases and J by 0 bases, with 14 bases left in between. Germline CDR1 is WNHNN and CDR2 is SYGVQD (reference sequence). The CDR3 DNA sequence: TGCGCCAGCAGTGATTTTATGGAGACAGTGAACACTGAAGCTTTCTTT. It translates to CASSDFMETVNTEAFF.

The V gene is TRBV30, the J gene TRBJ1-2, with a weak D call TRBD1 (5 bases). The V and J ends lost 1 base and 2 bases respectively, with 8 bases between them. Germline CDR1 reads GTSNPN; CDR2 reads SVGIG (reference sequence). The CDR3 is 13 amino acids. CDR3 amino acids: CAWSGRGNYGYTF. For the CDR3, the DNA is TGTGCCTGGAGTGGAAGGGGCAACTATGGCTACACCTTC.

This clone appeared a few times. At one end the junction does not follow the germline gene, possibly because of a read error. This chain uses TRBV6-1 with TRBJ1-4; D is possibly TRBD1 (5 bases). Germline CDR1 and CDR2: MNHNS and SASEGT. The CDR3 has 18 residues. The CDR3 DNA sequence: TGTGCCAGCAGTGAAGACCTCACTAGCAGGGACCGTAATAAAAAACTGTTTTTT. Its translation is CASSEDLTSRDRNKKLFF.

This chain connects TRBV5-1 to TRBJ2-4; a weak D match, TRBD1 (5 bases). Germline CDR1 SGHRS, CDR2 YFSETQ. Trimming removed 0 bases from V and 4 bases from J, with 11 bases in between. The CDR3 extends over 15 amino acids. As DNA, the CDR3 is TGCGCCAGCAGCTTGGCATCGACAGCTAAAAACATTCAGTACTTC. Residues: CASSLASTAKNIQYF.

The chain carries TRBV4-1 and TRBJ2-7; 9 nucleotides line up with TRBD2. Per germline, CDR1 MGHRA and CDR2 YSYEKL. With 4 bases clipped from V and 2 bases from J, the junction kept 9 bases outside the gene matches. This CDR3 has 16 residues. CDR3 sequence: CASSRDVTSGTYEQYF. The DNA for the CDR3 is TGCGCCAGCAGCCGGGATGTGACTAGCGGCACCTACGAGCAGTACTTC.

The chain joins TRBV4-2 to TRBJ2-2, with D maybe TRBD2 (6 bases). Germline loops: CDR1 LGHNA, CDR2 YNFKEQ. CDR3 length equals 15 residues. Deletions cut 8 bases from V and 2 bases from J, with 15 bases between. The CDR3 loop reads CASREGGDNTGELFF. CDR3 DNA sequence: TGTGCCAGCCGGGAAGGCGGGGATAACACCGGGGAGCTGTTTTTT.

CDR3 DNA sequence: TGTGCCAGCAGGGCCGGGGTAGCGGATCAAGAGACCCAGTACTTC. Translation gives CASRAGVADQETQYF. The chain carries TRBV6-1 and TRBJ2-5; D is perhaps TRBD2 (6 bases). The germline gives CDR1 MNHNS, CDR2 SASEGT. Between the trimmed V and J ends, which lost 6 bases and 2 bases, there was a span of 16 bases. The CDR3 is 15 residues long.

This clone was seen only once. The CDR3 loop is CASSSGTSGRTGELFF. CDR3 nucleotide sequence: TGCGCCAGCAGCTCGGGGACTAGCGGGAGAACCGGGGAGCTGTTTTTT. This chain links TRBV5-1 with TRBJ2-2; 14 bases line up with TRBD2. Germline V lookup: CDR1 SGHRS, CDR2 YFSETQ. V lost 3 bases and J lost 5; bases outside the gene matches: 3. The CDR3 totals 16 residues. Together with reference TRBV5-1 and TRBJ2-2, the CDR3 gives the full variable domain: KAGVTQTPRYLIKTRGQQVTLSCSPISGHRSVSWYQQTPGQGLQFLFEYFSETQRNKGNFPGRFSGRQFSNSRSEMNVSTLELGDSALYLCASSSGTSGRTGELFFGEGSRLTVL.

This sequence joins TRBV6-6 and TRBJ2-7; 10 bases line up with TRBD1. This CDR3 region has 14 residues. Germline lookup yields CDR1 MNHNY and CDR2 SVGAGI (reference sequence). Trimming cost V 6 bases and J 3 bases; bases outside gene matches: 5. The CDR3 sequence: CASRPGQGLYEQYF. As DNA, the CDR3 is TGTGCCAGCAGACCGGGACAGGGGCTCTACGAGCAGTACTTC.

This clone was counted between two and nine times. V usage is TRBV27 and J usage is TRBJ2-7; D gene uncertain. CDR1 MNHEY and CDR2 SMNVEV come from the germline V gene (reference sequence). Between the trimmed V and J ends, which lost 0 bases and 0 bases, there was a span of 9 bases. The CDR3 is 15 residues long. The CDR3 region is CASSLSGRYSYEQYF. The DNA for the CDR3 is TGTGCCAGCAGTTTATCGGGCAGGTACTCCTACGAGCAGTACTTC.

The chain has TRBV6-5 and TRBJ2-1, with D possibly being TRBD2 (5 bases). This CDR3 spans 13 amino acids. V lost 2 bases and J lost 5, with 7 bases in between. Germline CDR1 is MNHEY and CDR2 is SVGAGI. The DNA for the CDR3 is TGTGCCAGCAGTTACCAGCGGCACAATGAGCAGTTCTTC. Translating it yields CASSYQRHNEQFF.

The V call is TRBV19, the J call TRBJ2-3; D gene ambiguous. Germline V gene sequence: CDR1 LNHDA, CDR2 SQIVND (reference sequence). The germline V and J ends were trimmed by 5 bases and 0 bases, with 6 bases remaining between them. This CDR3 is built from 13 residues. CDR3: CASSADSTDTQYF. For the CDR3, the DNA is TGTGCCAGTAGTGCAGATAGCACAGATACGCAGTATTTT.

The genes are TRBV30 and TRBJ2-5; D may be TRBD1 (6 bases). The better agreement between TRBJ2-7 and the DNA end casts doubt on the J call. The CDR3 contains 13 residues. Germline V gene data show CDR1 as GTSNPN and CDR2 as SVGIG (reference sequence). The CDR3 DNA follows: TGTGCCTGGTCCTTTCGACAGGCCTACGAGCAGTACTTC. This gives the protein CAWSFRQAYEQYF.